Presented here are 6 T cell receptor beta chains from one specimen sequenced in a study of blood T cell repertoires in COVID-19. The data were produced by immunoSEQ multiplex PCR, yet TCRdb's version contains in-frame clones alone and is incomplete. This table holds tens of thousands of clones, 81% found once. The sample was peripheral blood. The receptors here all came from an elderly man with acute or convalescent COVID-19.

The chain couples TRBV30 to TRBJ1-6; TRBD1 aligns across 10 bases. J gave up 10 bases and V 0 bases, and 6 bases lay outside the gene matches. The CDR3 runs 15 residues. Germline V gene lookup returns CDR1 GTSNPN and CDR2 SVGIG (reference sequence). The CDR3 here is CAWSVLGTGASPLHF. CDR3 nucleotides: TGTGCCTGGAGTGTACTCGGGACAGGGGCCTCACCCCTCCACTTT.

The gene calls are TRBV5-1 and TRBJ2-1, with D possibly being TRBD1 (5 bases). V was trimmed by 0 bases and J by 4 bases, leaving 8 bases between them. CDR3 length equals 14 residues. CDR1 is SGHRS and CDR2 is YFSETQ in the germline V gene. As DNA, the CDR3 is TGCGCCAGCAGCTTGGACAGGCTGTACAATGAGCAGTTCTTC. Amino acid sequence: CASSLDRLYNEQFF.

The rearrangement uses TRBV11-3 and TRBJ2-3; D is possibly TRBD2 (5 bases). Germline-derived CDR1 and CDR2 are SGHNT and YENEEA. V was cut by 3 bases and J by 4 bases, with 8 bases left in between. CDR3 size: 13 residues. CDR3 bases: TGTGCCAGCAGCTTTAACGGGGCAGATACGCAGTATTTT. Translating it yields CASSFNGADTQYF.

V gene TRBV28 combines with J gene TRBJ2-5; TRBD2 aligns across 14 bases. V was clipped by 7 bases and J by 5 bases; unmatched bases: 15. This CDR3 is 18 amino acids long. Per the germline V gene, CDR1 is MDHEN and CDR2 is SYDVKM. The CDR3 loop is CASIPAGLAGVGSETQYF. In DNA form, the CDR3 reads TGTGCCAGCATCCCAGCGGGACTAGCGGGAGTAGGGAGTGAGACCCAGTACTTC.

For the CDR3, the DNA is TGTGCCAGCAGTTTGGGCGGGTTGAACACTGAAGCTTTCTTT. Translation gives CASSLGGLNTEAFF. The gene calls are TRBV6-5 and TRBJ1-1; D uncertain. The CDR3 runs to 14 residues. In germline, CDR1 is MNHEY, CDR2 SVGAGI. V was cut by 4 bases and J by 0 bases, with 9 bases left in between.

This chain connects TRBV7-9 to TRBJ2-7; 10 bases fit TRBD1. The V and J ends lost 3 bases and 3 bases, in that order; junction bases with no gene match: 8. The CDR3 contains 16 residues. The germline V gene has CDR1 SEHNR and CDR2 FQNEAQ (reference sequence). In DNA, the CDR3 is TGTGCCAGCAGCTTTGTCGGTCGGACAGGGGGCTACGAGCAGTACTTC. Translating gives CASSFVGRTGGYEQYF.